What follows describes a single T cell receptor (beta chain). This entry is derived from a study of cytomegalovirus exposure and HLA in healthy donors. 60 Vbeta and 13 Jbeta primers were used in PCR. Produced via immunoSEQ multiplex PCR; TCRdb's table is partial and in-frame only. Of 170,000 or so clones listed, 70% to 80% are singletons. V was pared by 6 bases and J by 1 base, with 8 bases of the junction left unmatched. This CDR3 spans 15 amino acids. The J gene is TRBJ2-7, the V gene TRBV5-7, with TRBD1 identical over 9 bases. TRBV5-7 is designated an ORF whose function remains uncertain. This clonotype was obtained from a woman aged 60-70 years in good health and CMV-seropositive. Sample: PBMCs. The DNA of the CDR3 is TGTGCCAGCAAGGGGGGGGGACAGGGATCCTACGAGCAGTACTTC. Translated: CASKGGGQGSYEQYF.